Below are 4 T cell receptor beta chains sequenced from a single sample in a study of Ad26.COV2.S vaccination and SARS-CoV-2 variants. This table comes from immunoSEQ multiplex PCR, and its TCRdb copy is limited to in-frame clones, with some not included. The data contain hundreds of thousands of clones, 92% of them seen just once; the ten biggest clones take up 3.5% to 4.5%. This specimen consisted of peripheral blood, obtained after recovery from COVID-19. These receptors were obtained from a human donor who had recovered from COVID-19.

The V and J genes are TRBV4-2 and TRBJ1-5; possible D gene TRBD1, 5 bases. Per germline, CDR1 LGHNA and CDR2 YNFKEQ. The CDR3 covers 16 residues. V gave up 0 bases and J gave up 5 bases, with 14 bases separating them. CDR3 sequence: CASSQDWGRRDQPQHF. The CDR3 coding sequence is TGTGCCAGCAGCCAAGATTGGGGCAGGAGGGATCAGCCCCAGCATTTT.

The V gene is TRBV11-2, the J gene TRBJ2-7; D might be TRBD2 (6 bases). The CDR3 consists of 15 residues. The germline V gene encodes CDR1 SGHAT and CDR2 FQNNGV. Trimming removed 6 bases from V and 2 bases from J, with 17 bases in between. The CDR3 spells CASRGGLTEPYEQYF. The CDR3 bases are TGTGCCAGCAGGGGGGGTTTGACAGAGCCCTACGAGCAGTACTTC.

J is TRBJ2-3 and V is TRBV4-3; weak D call: TRBD2 (5 bases). With 0 bases removed from V and 4 bases from J, the gap between germline ends came to 17 bases. The CDR3 runs 17 residues. Germline-derived CDR1 and CDR2 are LGHNA and YSLEER. The DNA for the CDR3 is TGCGCCAGCAGCCAAGAAGTGGATCGGGATAGTCCAGATACGCAGTATTTT. It encodes CASSQEVDRDSPDTQYF.

The rearrangement links TRBV5-6 to TRBJ1-3; D remains ambiguous. The CDR3 has 18 residues. Trimming stripped 7 bases from V and 2 bases from J, with 25 bases between. CDR1 and CDR2 from the germline V gene are SGHDT and YYEEEE. The CDR3 bases are TGTGCCAGCCTCCGCTCCGGAGGGATCCCTGCGGCTGGAAACACCATATATTTT. It is translated as CASLRSGGIPAAGNTIYF.